The clone carrying this T cell receptor (beta chain) was seen at least ten times. Time point reported: newly diagnosed GD, antithyroid drugs for less than 3 months. The TCR library was made from RNA that had been extracted from PBMCs in TRIzol. V lost 0 bases and J lost 8, with 13 bases in between. Germline loops: CDR1 MNHEY, CDR2 SVGAGI. The CDR3 spans 14 residues. Assembly of TCR beta libraries relied on iRepertoire HTBI primers together with Arm-PCR of CDR3 regions. TCRdb used MiXCR to reprocess the multiplex PCR reads, holding one entry per CDR3 protein. The table shows some 220,000 distinct CDR3 sequences, with around 19% occurring only once. The sample belongs to a study of regulatory T cells in long-lasting Graves disease. These records were also assigned to another study, of T cells in Graves' hyperthyroidism and ophthalmopathy. According to that study: The model anticipated ophthalmopathy a median around 6 months pre-onset.

Here the sequenced sample was peripheral blood mononuclear cells (PBMCs), taken at new diagnosis, from a patient treated with antithyroid drugs. This sequence was found in a woman younger than 45 with Graves disease. The chain has TRBV6-5 and TRBJ1-1, with D uncertain. DNA for the CDR3: TGTGCCAGCAGTTACTCGATGAGCGGGAGAGAAGCTTTCTTT. It is translated as CASSYSMSGREAFF.